These T cell receptor beta chains were read from a single sample in a study of T-cell reconstitution after alpha-beta-depleted transplantation in children. Using its own MiXCR run on the PCR reads, TCRdb lists one record per CDR3 protein. The table has around 700,000 distinct CDR3 sequences, approximately 14% seen once. The material was PBMCs, obtained before TCRalphabeta/CD19-depleted stem cell transplant. The receptors originated from a girl aged 2 to 10 with congenital amegakaryocytic thrombocytopenia, due to receive a stem cell transplant. Each CDR3 is given with its conserved first and last residue. Fields, in order: CDR3 length, J gene, D gene, V gene, clone size, CDR3 protein, CDR3 DNA. The D gene is left open where the match is weak. Not every row has a clone size; where given, it reads once, few, many or a size class.

15 TRBJ2-5 - TRBV11-2 - CASSWGPGFQETQYF TGTGCCAGCAGCTGGGGGCCGGGTTTCCAAGAGACCCAGTACTTC
15 TRBJ1-5 - TRBV20-1 few CSAALYDRGLQPQHF TGCAGTGCCGCGCTATACGACAGAGGACTACAGCCCCAGCATTTT
15 TRBJ2-5 - TRBV12-3/TRBV12-4 few CASSPAGAYQETQYF TGTGCCAGCAGTCCCGCAGGAGCGTATCAAGAGACCCAGTACTTC
12 TRBJ2-1 - TRBV5-6 many CASSGLGNEQFF TGTGCCAGCAGCGGACTGGGGAATGAGCAGTTCTTC
14 TRBJ1-4 TRBD1 TRBV6-1 many CASRETGGDEKLFF TGTGCCAGCAGGGAGACAGGGGGCGACGAAAAACTGTTTTTT
16 TRBJ2-1 TRBD2 TRBV5-1 few CASSLGSSGRRDEQFF TGCGCCAGCAGCTTGGGATCTAGCGGGAGGCGGGATGAGCAGTTCTTC
15 TRBJ2-1 - TRBV7-9 many CASSSGRGPYNEQFF TGTGCCAGCAGCTCGGGCCGAGGGCCCTACAATGAGCAGTTCTTC
13 TRBJ1-2 - TRBV5-1 many CASSFSDRYGYTF TGCGCCAGCAGCTTCTCGGACCGCTATGGCTACACCTTC
14 TRBJ2-4 TRBD2 TRBV7-9 - CASRAGGPKNIQYF TGTGCCAGCAGGGCGGGAGGCCCCAAAAACATTCAGTACTTC
16 TRBJ1-6 - TRBV27 many CASSLSSGTSNSPLHF TGTGCCAGCAGTTTGTCGTCCGGGACGTCGAATTCACCCCTCCACTTT
16 TRBJ2-5 - TRBV29-1 few CSVEDRGVGYQETQYF TGCAGCGTTGAAGATCGAGGGGTAGGGTACCAAGAGACCCAGTACTTC
13 TRBJ2-3 - TRBV3-1 - CASSALLADTQYF TGTGCCAGCAGCGCACTCTTAGCAGATACGCAGTATTTT
14 TRBJ2-7 - TRBV12-3/TRBV12-4 - CASSFAQEADEQYF TGTGCCAGCAGTTTCGCTCAGGAGGCGGACGAGCAGTACTTC
16 TRBJ2-1 TRBD2 TRBV28 - CASSPPAGRVYNEQFF TGTGCCAGCAGTCCTCCCGCGGGGAGGGTCTACAATGAGCAGTTCTTC
13 TRBJ2-3 - TRBV10-3 many CAIRVAGRDTQYF TGTGCCATCAGGGTTGCCGGGAGAGATACGCAGTATTTT
14 TRBJ2-7 TRBD1 TRBV5-1 - CASTQTGESYEQSF TGCGCCAGCACACAGACAGGGGAATCCTACGAGCAGTCCTTC
13 TRBJ2-1 - TRBV7-3 few CASSLQVPNEQFF TGTGCCAGCAGCTTGCAGGTCCCAAATGAGCAGTTCTTC
15 TRBJ2-1 - TRBV20-1 many CSARVIRGSYNEQFF TGCAGTGCTAGAGTAATCCGAGGCTCCTACAATGAGCAGTTCTTC
14 TRBJ2-7 - TRBV30 - CAWKVHPSSYEQYF TGTGCCTGGAAGGTCCACCCAAGCTCCTACGAGCAGTACTTC
15 TRBJ2-5 TRBD1 TRBV29-1 many CSVEGTGGFQETQYF TGCAGCGTTGAAGGGACAGGGGGTTTTCAAGAGACCCAGTACTTC
17 TRBJ2-6 - TRBV28 few CASSLQPGISGANVLTF TGTGCCAGCAGTTTACAACCGGGAATATCTGGGGCCAACGTCCTGACTTTC
12 TRBJ2-5 - TRBV30 - CAWSVYYGTQYF TGTGCCTGGAGTGTATATTATGGGACCCAGTACTTC
15 TRBJ1-1 - TRBV5-1 - CASSPSAPGHLEAFF TGCGCCAGCAGCCCTAGCGCACCGGGACACCTTGAAGCTTTCTTT
16 TRBJ2-3 - TRBV6-5 many CASSYSRTASTDTQYF TGTGCCAGCAGTTACTCCCGGACAGCTAGCACAGATACGCAGTATTTT
13 TRBJ2-7 - TRBV4-1 once CASSQVKAYEQYF TGCGCCAGCAGCCAAGTGAAAGCCTACGAGCAGTACTTC
13 TRBJ2-3 - TRBV5-6 many CASSSGIRDTQYF TGTGCCAGCAGCTCGGGAATCAGGGATACGCAGTATTTT
14 TRBJ1-6 - TRBV7-2 many CASSLDTTVYFLHF TGTGCCAGCAGCTTAGACACCACGGTTTATTTCCTCCACTTT
16 TRBJ2-3 TRBD2 TRBV27 many CASTVLKREGPDTQYF TGTGCCAGCACCGTCTTGAAGCGGGAGGGTCCTGATACGCAGTATTTT
15 TRBJ2-7 - TRBV29-1 few CSVEGDGPNAYEQYF TGCAGCGTGGAAGGGGATGGTCCGAACGCCTACGAGCAGTACTTC
13 TRBJ1-2 - TRBV12-3/TRBV12-4 - CASSFRVVYGYTF TGTGCCAGCAGTTTTAGAGTTGTTTATGGCTACACCTTC
12 TRBJ2-7 - TRBV24-1 many CATSDRGYEQYF TGTGCCACCAGTGACAGGGGTTACGAGCAGTACTTC
15 TRBJ2-1 - TRBV7-9 - CASSSPKDGNNEQFF TGTGCCAGCAGCTCACCAAAGGACGGAAACAATGAGCAGTTCTTC
16 TRBJ2-5 - TRBV12-3/TRBV12-4 few CASSPTSLGGRETQYF TGTGCCAGCAGCCCGACTAGTTTGGGGGGACGGGAGACCCAGTACTTC
13 TRBJ2-1 - TRBV5-6 many CASSLDPRREQFF TGTGCCAGCAGCCTCGATCCCCGGAGGGAGCAGTTCTTC
14 TRBJ1-2 - TRBV7-7 many CASSLERNLYGYTF TGTGCCAGCAGCTTAGAGAGAAATCTCTATGGCTACACCTTC
13 TRBJ2-5 - TRBV20-1 - CSAKEGLEETQYF TGCAGTGCTAAAGAGGGATTGGAAGAGACCCAGTACTTC